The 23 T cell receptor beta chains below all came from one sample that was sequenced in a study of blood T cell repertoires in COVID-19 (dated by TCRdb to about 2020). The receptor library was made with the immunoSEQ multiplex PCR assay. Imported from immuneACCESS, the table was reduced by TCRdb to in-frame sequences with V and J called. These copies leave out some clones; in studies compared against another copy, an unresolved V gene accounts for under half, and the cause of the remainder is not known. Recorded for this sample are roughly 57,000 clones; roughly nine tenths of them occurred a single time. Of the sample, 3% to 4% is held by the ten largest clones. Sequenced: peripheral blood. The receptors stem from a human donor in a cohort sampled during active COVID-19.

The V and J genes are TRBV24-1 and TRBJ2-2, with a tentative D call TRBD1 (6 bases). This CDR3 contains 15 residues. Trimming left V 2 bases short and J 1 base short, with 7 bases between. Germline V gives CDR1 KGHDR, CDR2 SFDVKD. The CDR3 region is CATSDWTENTGELFF. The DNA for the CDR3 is TGTGCCACCAGTGATTGGACAGAGAACACCGGGGAGCTGTTTTTT.

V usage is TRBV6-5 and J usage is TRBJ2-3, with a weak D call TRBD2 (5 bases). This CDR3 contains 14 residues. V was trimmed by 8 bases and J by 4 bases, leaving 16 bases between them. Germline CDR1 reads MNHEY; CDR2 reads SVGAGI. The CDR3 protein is CASSVGRAADTQYF. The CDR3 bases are TGTGCCAGCTCCGTTGGGCGGGCGGCAGATACGCAGTATTTT.

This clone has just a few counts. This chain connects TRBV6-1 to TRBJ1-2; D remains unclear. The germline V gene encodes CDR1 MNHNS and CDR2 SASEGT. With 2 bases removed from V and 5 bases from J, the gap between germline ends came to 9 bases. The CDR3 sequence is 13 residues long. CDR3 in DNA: TGTGCCAGCAGTGAATCGGAGTTTTATGGCTACACCTTC. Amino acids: CASSESEFYGYTF.

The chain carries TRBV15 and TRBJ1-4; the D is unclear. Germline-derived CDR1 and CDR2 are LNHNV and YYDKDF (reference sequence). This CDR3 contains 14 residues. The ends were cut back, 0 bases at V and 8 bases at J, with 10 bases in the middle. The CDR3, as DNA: TGTGCCACCAGCAGAGATAGGGCGGGAGAAAAACTGTTTTTT. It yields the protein CATSRDRAGEKLFF.

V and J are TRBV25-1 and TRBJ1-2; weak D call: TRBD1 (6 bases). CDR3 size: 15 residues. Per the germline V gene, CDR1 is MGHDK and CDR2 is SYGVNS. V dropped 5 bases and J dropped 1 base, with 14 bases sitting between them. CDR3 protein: CASSSLQGYNYGYTF. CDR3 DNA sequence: TGTGCCAGCAGTTCCTTACAGGGATATAACTATGGCTACACCTTC.

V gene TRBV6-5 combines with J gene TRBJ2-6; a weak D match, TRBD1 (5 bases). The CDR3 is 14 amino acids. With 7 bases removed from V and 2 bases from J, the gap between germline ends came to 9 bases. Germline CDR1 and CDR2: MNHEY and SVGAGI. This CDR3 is CASMKGAGANVLTF. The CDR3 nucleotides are TGTGCCAGCATGAAAGGGGCTGGGGCCAACGTCCTGACTTTC.

The CDR3 spells CAWSFSGGTDTQYF. As DNA, the CDR3 is TGTGCCTGGAGTTTTTCAGGGGGAACAGATACGCAGTATTTT. The chain uses TRBV30 and TRBJ2-3; 7 bases align to TRBD1. CDR3 length: 14 residues. Germline V gene sequence: CDR1 GTSNPN, CDR2 SVGIG (reference sequence). The J segment lost 3 bases and the V segment lost 2 bases, leaving 5 bases of the junction unmatched.

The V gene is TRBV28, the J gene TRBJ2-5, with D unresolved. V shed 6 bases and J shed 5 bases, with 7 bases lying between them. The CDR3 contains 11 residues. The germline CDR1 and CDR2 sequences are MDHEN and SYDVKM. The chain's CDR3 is CASRAFETQYF. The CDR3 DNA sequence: TGTGCCAGCAGGGCCTTTGAGACCCAGTACTTC.

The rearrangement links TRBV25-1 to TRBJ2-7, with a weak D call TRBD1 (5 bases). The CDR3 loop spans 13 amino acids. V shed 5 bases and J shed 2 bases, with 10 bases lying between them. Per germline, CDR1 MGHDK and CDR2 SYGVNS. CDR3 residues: CASSRQPPYEQYF. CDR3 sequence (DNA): TGTGCCAGCAGTAGACAGCCGCCCTACGAGCAGTACTTC.

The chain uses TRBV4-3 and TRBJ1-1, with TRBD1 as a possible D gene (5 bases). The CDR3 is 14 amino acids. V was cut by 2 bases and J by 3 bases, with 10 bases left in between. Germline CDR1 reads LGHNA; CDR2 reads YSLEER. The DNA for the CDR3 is TGCGCCAGCAGCCAAACCCTGACAGACACTGAAGCTTTCTTT. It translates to CASSQTLTDTEAFF.

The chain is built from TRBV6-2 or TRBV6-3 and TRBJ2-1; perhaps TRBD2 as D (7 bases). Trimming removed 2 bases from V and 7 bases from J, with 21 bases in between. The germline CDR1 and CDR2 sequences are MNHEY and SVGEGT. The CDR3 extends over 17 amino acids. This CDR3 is CASSYGRGPKYGNEQFF. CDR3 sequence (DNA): TGTGCCAGCAGTTACGGGCGGGGGCCGAAATATGGGAATGAGCAGTTCTTC.

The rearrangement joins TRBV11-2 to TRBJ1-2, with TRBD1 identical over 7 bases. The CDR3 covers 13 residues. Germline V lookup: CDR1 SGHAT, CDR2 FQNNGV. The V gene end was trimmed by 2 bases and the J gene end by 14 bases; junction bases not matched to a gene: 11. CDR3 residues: CASSLSDRTGETF. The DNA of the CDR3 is TGTGCCAGCAGCTTATCGGATCGGACAGGCGAAACCTTC.

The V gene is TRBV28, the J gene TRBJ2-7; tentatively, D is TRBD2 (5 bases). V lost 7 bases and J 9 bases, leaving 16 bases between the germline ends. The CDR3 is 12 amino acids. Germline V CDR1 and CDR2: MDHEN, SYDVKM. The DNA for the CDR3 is TGTGCCAGCACCACGCCCCGGGGTGGGCAGTACTTC. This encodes CASTTPRGGQYF.

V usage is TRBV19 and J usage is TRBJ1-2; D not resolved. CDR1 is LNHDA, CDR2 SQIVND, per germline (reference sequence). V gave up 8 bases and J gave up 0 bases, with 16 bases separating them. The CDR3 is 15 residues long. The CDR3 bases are TGTGCCAGTGAAGGGCGGGAGCGGGCTAACTATGGCTACACCTTC. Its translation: CASEGRERANYGYTF.

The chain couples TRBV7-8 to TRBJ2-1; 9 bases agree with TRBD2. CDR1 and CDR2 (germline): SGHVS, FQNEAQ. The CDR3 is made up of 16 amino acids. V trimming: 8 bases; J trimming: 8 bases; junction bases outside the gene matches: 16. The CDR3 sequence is CASRNLAGANNHEQFF. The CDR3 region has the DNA TGTGCCAGCCGAAACTTAGCGGGAGCCAATAATCATGAGCAGTTCTTC.

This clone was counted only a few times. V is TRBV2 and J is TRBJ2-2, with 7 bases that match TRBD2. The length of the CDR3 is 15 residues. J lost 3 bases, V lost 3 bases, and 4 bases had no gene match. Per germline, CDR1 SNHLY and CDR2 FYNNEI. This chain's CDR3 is CASSEGGAHTGELFF. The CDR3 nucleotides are TGTGCCAGCAGTGAGGGAGGGGCCCACACCGGGGAGCTGTTTTTT.

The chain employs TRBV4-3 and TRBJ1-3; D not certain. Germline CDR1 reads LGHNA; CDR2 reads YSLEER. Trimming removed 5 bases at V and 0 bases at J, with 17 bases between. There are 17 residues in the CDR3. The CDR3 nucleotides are TGCGCCAGCAGCTCCCGAAGTCCCCAGTACTCTGGAAACACCATATATTTT. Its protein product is CASSSRSPQYSGNTIYF.

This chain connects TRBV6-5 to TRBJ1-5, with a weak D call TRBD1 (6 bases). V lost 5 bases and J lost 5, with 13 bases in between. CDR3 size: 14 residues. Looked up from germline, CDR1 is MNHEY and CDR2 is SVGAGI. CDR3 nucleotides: TGTGCCAGCAGTCCAGCACAGGGATATCAGCCCCAGCATTTT. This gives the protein CASSPAQGYQPQHF.

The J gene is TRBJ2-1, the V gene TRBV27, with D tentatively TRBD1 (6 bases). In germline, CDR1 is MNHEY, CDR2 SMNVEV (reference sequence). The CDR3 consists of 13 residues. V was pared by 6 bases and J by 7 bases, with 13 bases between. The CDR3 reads CASRNTGSNEQFF. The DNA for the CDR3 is TGTGCCAGCAGAAATACAGGGAGTAATGAGCAGTTCTTC.

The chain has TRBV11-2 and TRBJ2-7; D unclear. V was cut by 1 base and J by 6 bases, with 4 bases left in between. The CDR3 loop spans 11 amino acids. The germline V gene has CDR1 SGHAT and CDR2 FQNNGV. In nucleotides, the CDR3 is TGTGCCAGCAGCTTAGCTCGCGAGCAGTACTTC. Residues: CASSLAREQYF.

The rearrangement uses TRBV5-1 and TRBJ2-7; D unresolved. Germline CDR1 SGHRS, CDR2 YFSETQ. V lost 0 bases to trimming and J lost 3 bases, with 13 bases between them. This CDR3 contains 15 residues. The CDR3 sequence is CASSLEGSWNYEQYF. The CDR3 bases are TGCGCCAGCAGCTTGGAAGGTAGCTGGAACTACGAGCAGTACTTC.

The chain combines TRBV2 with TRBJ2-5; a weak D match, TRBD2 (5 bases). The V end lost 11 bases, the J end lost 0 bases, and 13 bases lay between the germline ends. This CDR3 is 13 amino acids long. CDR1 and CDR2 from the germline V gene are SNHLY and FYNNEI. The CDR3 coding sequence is TGTGCCGGAACACTAGACTACCAAGAGACCCAGTACTTC. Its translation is CAGTLDYQETQYF.

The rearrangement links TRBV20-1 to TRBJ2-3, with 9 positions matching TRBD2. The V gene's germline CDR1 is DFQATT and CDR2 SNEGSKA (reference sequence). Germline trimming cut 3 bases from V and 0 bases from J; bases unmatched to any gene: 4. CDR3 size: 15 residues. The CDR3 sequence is CSASRLAGSTDTQYF. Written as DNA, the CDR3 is TGCAGTGCTAGTAGGCTAGCGGGGAGCACAGATACGCAGTATTTT.